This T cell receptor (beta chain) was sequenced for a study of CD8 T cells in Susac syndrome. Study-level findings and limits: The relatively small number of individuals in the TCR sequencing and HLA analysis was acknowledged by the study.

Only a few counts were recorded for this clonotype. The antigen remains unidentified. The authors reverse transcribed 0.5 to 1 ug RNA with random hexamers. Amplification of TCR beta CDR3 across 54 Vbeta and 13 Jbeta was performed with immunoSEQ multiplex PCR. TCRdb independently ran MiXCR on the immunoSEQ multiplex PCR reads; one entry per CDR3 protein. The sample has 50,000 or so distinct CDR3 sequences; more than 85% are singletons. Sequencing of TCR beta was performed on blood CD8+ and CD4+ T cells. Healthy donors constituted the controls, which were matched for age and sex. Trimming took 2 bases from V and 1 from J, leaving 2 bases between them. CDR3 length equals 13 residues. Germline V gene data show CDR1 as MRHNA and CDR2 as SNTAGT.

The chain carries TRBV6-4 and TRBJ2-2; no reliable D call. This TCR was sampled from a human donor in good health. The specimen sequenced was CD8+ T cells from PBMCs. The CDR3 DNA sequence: TGTGCCAGCAGTGACGGGAACACCGGGGAGCTGTTTTTT. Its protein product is CASSDGNTGELFF.